These 3 T cell receptor beta chains share one sample of origin, sequenced in a study of long-term antiretroviral therapy in people with HIV. They ran version v3.0 of the immunoSEQ assay at survey level. Using immunoSEQ multiplex PCR, the repertoire was profiled, and TCRdb retains in-frame clones only, with some absent. The sample holds about 35,000 clones, roughly 74% seen once. The material was unsorted PBMCs, obtained 3 years after starting antiretroviral therapy. The receptors here all came from a man aged 45-65 years with HIV.

The chain carries TRBV5-1 and TRBJ1-4; no firm D call. The germline V and J ends were trimmed by 4 bases and 3 bases, with 10 bases remaining between them. The CDR3 runs 14 residues. Per germline, CDR1 SGHRS and CDR2 YFSETQ. DNA of the CDR3: TGCGCCAGCAGCCCGCTCGGCCCTAATGAAAAACTGTTTTTT. Translating gives CASSPLGPNEKLFF. Looking up the rest from reference TRBV5-1 and TRBJ1-4 gives the full variable domain: KAGVTQTPRYLIKTRGQQVTLSCSPISGHRSVSWYQQTPGQGLQFLFEYFSETQRNKGNFPGRFSGRQFSNSRSEMNVSTLELGDSALYLCASSPLGPNEKLFFGSGTQLSVL.

The V call is TRBV18, the J call TRBJ1-1; no clear D gene. The germline V gene has CDR1 KGHSH and CDR2 LQKENI. The V end lost 0 bases, the J end lost 5 bases, and 7 bases lay between the germline ends. The CDR3 length is 13 residues. CDR3 coding DNA: TGTGCCAGCTCACCACCGTTGAGGACTGAAGCTTTCTTT. It is translated as CASSPPLRTEAFF.

J is TRBJ1-5 and V is TRBV28; D ambiguous. Germline CDR1 reads MDHEN; CDR2 reads SYDVKM. The CDR3 consists of 16 residues. Trimming took 5 bases from V and 1 from J, leaving 15 bases between them. CDR3 in amino acids: CASSPPVQISNQPQHF. CDR3 in DNA: TGTGCCAGCAGTCCCCCGGTACAGATAAGCAATCAGCCCCAGCATTTT.